The clone carrying this T cell receptor beta chain was picked up many times. Its target is not known. TCRdb independently ran MiXCR on the 5' RACE reads; one entry per CDR3 protein. The table shows 250,000 to 400,000 distinct CDR3 sequences, with 3.5% to 4.5% occurring only once. The CDR3 has 17 residues. V lost 5 bases to trimming and J lost 1 base, with 19 bases between them. The data originate from a study of T cells after yellow fever vaccination. Study-level points and caveats: In FACS-sorted repertoires, abundant clonotypes from the bulk population could appear as contaminants. Most clones from primary vaccination were detected again post-booster (about 96% CD4, about 88% CD8). By day 5 rather than day 15, the secondary response had peaked, though it was weaker.

Sequenced here: PBMCs, sampled 15 days after the yellow fever booster vaccination. The chain joins TRBV12-3 or TRBV12-4 to TRBJ2-3; perhaps TRBD2 as D (6 bases). This receptor was identified in a young man who received the YFV17D yellow fever vaccine. CDR3 residues: CASSLLITSRRTDTQYF. CDR3 coding DNA: TGTGCCAGCAGTCTTCTTATCACTAGCCGTCGCACAGATACGCAGTATTTT.